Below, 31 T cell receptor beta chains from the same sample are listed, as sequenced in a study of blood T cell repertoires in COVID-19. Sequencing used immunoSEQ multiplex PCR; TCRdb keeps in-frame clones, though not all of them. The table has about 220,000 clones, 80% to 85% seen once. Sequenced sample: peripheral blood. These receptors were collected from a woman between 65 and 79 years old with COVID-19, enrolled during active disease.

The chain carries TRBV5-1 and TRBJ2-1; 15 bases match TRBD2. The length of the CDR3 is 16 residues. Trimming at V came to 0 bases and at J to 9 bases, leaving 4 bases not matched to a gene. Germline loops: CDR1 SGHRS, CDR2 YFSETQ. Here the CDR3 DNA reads TGCGCCAGCAGCTTGGAAGGGACTAGCGGGAGGTCTGAGCAGTTCTTC. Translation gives CASSLEGTSGRSEQFF.

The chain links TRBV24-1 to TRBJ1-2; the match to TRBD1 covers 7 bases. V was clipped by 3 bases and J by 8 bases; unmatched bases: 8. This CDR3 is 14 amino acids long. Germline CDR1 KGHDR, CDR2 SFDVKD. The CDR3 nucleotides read TGTGCCACCAGTGATACCGGGACAGTGAGGGGCTACACCTTC. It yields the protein CATSDTGTVRGYTF.

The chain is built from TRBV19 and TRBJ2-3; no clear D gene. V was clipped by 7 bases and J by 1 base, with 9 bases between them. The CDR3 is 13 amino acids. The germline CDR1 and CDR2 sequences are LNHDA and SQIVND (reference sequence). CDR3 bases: TGTGCCAGTACCCGTGAGCGCACAGATACGCAGTATTTT. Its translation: CASTRERTDTQYF.

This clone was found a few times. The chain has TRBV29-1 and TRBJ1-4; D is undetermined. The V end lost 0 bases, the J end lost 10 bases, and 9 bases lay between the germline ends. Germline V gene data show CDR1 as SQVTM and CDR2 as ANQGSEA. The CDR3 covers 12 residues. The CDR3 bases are TGCAGCGTTGAAGACCAACGGGGAAAACTGTTTTTT. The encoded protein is CSVEDQRGKLFF.

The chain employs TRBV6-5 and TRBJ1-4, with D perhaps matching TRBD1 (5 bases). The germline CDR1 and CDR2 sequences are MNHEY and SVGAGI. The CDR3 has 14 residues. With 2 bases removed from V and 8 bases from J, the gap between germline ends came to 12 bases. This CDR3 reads CASSYRGGLEKLFF. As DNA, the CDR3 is TGTGCCAGCAGTTACCGCGGGGGACTCGAAAAACTGTTTTTT.

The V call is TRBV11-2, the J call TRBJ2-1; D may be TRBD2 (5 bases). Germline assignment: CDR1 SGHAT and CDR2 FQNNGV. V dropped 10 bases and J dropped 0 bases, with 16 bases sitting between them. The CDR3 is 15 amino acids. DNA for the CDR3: TGTGCCACGTCGAGCGGACCTTTCTCCTACAATGAGCAGTTCTTC. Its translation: CATSSGPFSYNEQFF.

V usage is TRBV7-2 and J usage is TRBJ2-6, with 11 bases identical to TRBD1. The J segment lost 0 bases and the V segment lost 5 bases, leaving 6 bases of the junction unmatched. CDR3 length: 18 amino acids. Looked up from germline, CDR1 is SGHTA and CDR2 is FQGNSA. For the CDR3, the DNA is TGTGCCAGCAGCCTCCAGGGGACAGGGGGCTCTGGGGCCAACGTCCTGACTTTC. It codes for CASSLQGTGGSGANVLTF.

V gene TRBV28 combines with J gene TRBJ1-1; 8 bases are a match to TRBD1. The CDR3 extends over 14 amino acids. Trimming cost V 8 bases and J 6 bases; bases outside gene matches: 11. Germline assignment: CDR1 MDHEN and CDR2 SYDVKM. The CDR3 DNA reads TGTGCCAGCGGGGGGACAGGTTTTCCCCCTGAAGCTTTCTTT. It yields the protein CASGGTGFPPEAFF.

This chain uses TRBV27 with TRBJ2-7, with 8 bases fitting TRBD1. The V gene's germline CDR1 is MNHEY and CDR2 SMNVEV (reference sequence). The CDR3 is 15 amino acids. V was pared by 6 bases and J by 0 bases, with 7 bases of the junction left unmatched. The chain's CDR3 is CASSTRTGSSYEQYF. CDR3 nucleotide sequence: TGTGCCAGCAGCACCCGGACAGGGAGCTCCTACGAGCAGTACTTC.

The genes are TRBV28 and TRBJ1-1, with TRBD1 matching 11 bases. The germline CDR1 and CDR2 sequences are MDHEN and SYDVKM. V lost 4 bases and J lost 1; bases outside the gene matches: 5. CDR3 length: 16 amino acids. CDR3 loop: CASSSRTGGGNTEAFF. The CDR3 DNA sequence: TGTGCCAGCAGTTCAAGGACAGGGGGCGGGAACACTGAAGCTTTCTTT.

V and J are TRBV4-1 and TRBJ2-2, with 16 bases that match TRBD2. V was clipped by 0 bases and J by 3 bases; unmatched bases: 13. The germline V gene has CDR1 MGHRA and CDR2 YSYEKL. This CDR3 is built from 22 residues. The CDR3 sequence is CASSQELGTSGRAGSDTGELFF. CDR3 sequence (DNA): TGCGCCAGCAGCCAAGAGTTAGGGACTAGCGGGAGGGCCGGGTCGGACACCGGGGAGCTGTTTTTT.

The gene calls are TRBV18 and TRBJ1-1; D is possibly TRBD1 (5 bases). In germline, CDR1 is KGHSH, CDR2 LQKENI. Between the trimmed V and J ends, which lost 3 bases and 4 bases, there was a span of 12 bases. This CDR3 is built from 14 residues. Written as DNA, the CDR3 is TGTGCCAGCTCACCTTCGAATAGGGGCACTGAAGCTTTCTTT. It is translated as CASSPSNRGTEAFF.

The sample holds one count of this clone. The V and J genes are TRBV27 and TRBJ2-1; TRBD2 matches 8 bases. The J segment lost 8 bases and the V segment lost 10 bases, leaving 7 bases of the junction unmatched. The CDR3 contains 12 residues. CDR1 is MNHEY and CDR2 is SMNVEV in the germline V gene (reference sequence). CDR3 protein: CAIAREVDEQFF. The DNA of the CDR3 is TGTGCCATCGCGCGGGAGGTCGATGAGCAGTTCTTC.

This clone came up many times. In DNA form, the CDR3 reads TGCAGCGCTATGGGGCCAACTAATGAAAAACTGTTTTTT. Protein sequence: CSAMGPTNEKLFF. The gene calls are TRBV29-1 and TRBJ1-4; D possibly corresponds to TRBD1 (5 bases). The CDR3 is made up of 13 amino acids. Germline values: CDR1 SQVTM, CDR2 ANQGSEA. Trimming took off 7 bases at V and 0 bases at J, with 9 bases between the two ends.

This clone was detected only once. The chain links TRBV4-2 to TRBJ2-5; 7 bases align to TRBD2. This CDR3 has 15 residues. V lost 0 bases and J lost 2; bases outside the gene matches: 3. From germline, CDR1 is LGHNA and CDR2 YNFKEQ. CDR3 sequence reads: CASSQEGGPQETQYF. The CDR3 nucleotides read TGTGCCAGCAGCCAAGAGGGAGGGCCACAAGAGACCCAGTACTTC.

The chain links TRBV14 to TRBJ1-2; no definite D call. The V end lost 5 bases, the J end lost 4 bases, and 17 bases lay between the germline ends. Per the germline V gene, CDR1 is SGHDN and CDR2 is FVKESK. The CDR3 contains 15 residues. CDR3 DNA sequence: TGTGCCAGCAGCTCCAGGAAGTCTGAGCCCTATGGCTACACCTTC. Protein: CASSSRKSEPYGYTF.

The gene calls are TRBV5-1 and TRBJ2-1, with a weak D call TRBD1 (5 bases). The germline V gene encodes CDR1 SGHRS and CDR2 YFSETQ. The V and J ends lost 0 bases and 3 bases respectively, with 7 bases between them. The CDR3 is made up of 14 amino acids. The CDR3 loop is CASSLGQSYNEQFF. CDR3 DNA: TGCGCCAGCAGCTTGGGACAGAGCTACAATGAGCAGTTCTTC.

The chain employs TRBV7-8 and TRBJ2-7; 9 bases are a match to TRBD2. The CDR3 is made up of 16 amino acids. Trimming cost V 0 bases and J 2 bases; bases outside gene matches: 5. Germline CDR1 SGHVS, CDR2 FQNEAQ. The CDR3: CASSLASSGTAYEQYF. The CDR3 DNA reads TGTGCCAGCAGCTTAGCGTCTAGCGGGACCGCCTACGAGCAGTACTTC. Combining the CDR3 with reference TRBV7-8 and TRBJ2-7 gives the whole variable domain GAGVSQSPRYKVAKRGQDVALRCDPISGHVSLFWYQQALGQGPEFLTYFQNEAQLDKSGLPSDRFFAERPEGSVSTLKIQRTQQEDSAVYLCASSLASSGTAYEQYFGPGTRLTVT.

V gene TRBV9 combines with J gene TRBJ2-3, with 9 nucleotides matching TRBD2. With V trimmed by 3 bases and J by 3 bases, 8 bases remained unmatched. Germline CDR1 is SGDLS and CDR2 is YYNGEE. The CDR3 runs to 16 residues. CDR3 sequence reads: CASSEPLSGRTDTQYF. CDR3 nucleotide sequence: TGTGCCAGCAGCGAACCCTTAAGCGGGAGGACAGATACGCAGTATTTT.

The CDR3 region has the DNA TGTGCCAGCAGAGAGACAGGGGACGATGGCTACACCTTC. Translating gives CASRETGDDGYTF. The V and J genes are TRBV6-4 and TRBJ1-2, with 8 bases that match TRBD1. The CDR3 is 13 residues long. J was trimmed by 6 bases and V by 6 bases; bases with no gene match: 6. From germline, CDR1 is MRHNA and CDR2 SNTAGT.

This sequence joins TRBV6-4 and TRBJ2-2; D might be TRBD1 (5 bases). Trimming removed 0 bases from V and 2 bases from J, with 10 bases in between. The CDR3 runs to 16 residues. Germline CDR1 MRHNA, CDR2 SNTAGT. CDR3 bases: TGTGCCAGCAGTGACTCGAGGCAGGGCAACACCGGGGAGCTGTTTTTT. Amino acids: CASSDSRQGNTGELFF.

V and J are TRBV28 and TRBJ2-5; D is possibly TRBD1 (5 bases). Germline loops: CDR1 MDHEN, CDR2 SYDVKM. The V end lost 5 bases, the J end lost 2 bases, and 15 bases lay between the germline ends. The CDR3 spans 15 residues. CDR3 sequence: CASSGVGLTQETQYF. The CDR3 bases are TGTGCCAGCAGTGGAGTGGGGCTTACTCAAGAGACCCAGTACTTC.

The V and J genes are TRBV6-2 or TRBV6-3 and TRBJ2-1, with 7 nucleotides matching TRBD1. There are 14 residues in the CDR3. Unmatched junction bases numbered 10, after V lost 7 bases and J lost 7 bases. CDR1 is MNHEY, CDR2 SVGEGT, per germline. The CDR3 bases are TGTGCCAGCATCCCTAACCTCAGGGGGAATGAGCAGTTCTTC. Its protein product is CASIPNLRGNEQFF.

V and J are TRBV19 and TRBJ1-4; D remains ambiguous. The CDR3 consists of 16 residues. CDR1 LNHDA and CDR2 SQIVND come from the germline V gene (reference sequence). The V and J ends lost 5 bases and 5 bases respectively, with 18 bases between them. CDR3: CASSSFRGSTNEKLFF. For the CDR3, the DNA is TGTGCCAGTAGTTCATTTAGAGGGTCGACAAATGAAAAACTGTTTTTT.

The CDR3 protein is CASSKTPSGNGELFF. CDR3 nucleotides: TGTGCCAGCAGCAAAACTCCTAGCGGGAACGGGGAGCTGTTTTTT. The chain uses TRBV7-3 and TRBJ2-2; 9 nucleotides match TRBD2. V lost 5 bases to trimming and J lost 7 bases; unmatched junction nucleotides: 8. The V gene's germline CDR1 is SGHTA and CDR2 FQGTGA. This CDR3 region has 15 residues. The full variable domain, rest sourced from reference TRBV7-3 and TRBJ2-2, is GAGVSQTPSNKVTEKGKYVELRCDPISGHTALYWYRQSLGQGPEFLIYFQGTGAADDSGLPNDRFFAVRPEGSVSTLKIQRTERGDSAVYLCASSKTPSGNGELFFGEGSRLTVL.

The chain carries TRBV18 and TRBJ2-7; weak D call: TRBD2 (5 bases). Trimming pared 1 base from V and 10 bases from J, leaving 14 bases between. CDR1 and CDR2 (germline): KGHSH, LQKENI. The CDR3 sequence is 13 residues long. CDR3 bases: TGTGCCAGCTCACCACTCGGCGGGTACGTCCAGTACTTC. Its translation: CASSPLGGYVQYF.

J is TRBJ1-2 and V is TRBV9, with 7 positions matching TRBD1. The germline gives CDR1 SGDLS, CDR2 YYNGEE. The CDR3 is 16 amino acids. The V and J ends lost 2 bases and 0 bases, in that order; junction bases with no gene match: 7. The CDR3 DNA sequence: TGTGCCAGCAGCGTTCAAACCGGGACAGCTAACTATGGCTACACCTTC. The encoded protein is CASSVQTGTANYGYTF. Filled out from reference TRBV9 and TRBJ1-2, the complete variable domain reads DSGVTQTPKHLITATGQRVTLRCSPRSGDLSVYWYQQSLDQGLQFLIQYYNGEERAKGNILERFSAQQFPDLHSELNLSSLELGDSALYFCASSVQTGTANYGYTFGSGTRLTVV.

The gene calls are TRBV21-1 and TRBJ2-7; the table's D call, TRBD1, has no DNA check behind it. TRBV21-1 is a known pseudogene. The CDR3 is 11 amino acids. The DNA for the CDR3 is TGTGCCAGGAATACAGGGGACGAGCAGTACTTC. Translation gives CARNTGDEQYF.

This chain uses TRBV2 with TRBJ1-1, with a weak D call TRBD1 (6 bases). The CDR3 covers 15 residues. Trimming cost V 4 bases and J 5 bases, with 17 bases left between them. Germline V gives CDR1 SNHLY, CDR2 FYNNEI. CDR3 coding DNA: TGTGCCAGCAGTGCCCGTGGGAGGGGACAAACTGAAGCTTTCTTT. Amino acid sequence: CASSARGRGQTEAFF. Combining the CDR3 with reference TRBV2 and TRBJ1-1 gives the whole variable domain EPEVTQTPSHQVTQMGQEVILRCVPISNHLYFYWYRQILGQKVEFLVSFYNNEISEKSEIFDDQFSVERPDGSNFTLKIRSTKLEDSAMYFCASSARGRGQTEAFFGQGTRLTVV.

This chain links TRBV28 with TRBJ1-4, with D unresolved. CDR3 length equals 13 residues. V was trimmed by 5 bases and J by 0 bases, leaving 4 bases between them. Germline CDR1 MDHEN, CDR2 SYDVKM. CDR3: CASSQATNEKLFF. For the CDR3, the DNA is TGTGCCAGCAGTCAGGCAACTAATGAAAAACTGTTTTTT.

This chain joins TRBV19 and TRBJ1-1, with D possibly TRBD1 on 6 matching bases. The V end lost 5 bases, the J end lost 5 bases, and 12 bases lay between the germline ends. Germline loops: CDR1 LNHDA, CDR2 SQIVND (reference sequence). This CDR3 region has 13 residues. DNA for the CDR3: TGTGCCAGTAGTTCCCAGGGGCGGACTGAAGCTTTCTTT. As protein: CASSSQGRTEAFF. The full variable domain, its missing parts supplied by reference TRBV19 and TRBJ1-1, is DGGITQSPKYLFRKEGQNVTLSCEQNLNHDAMYWYRQDPGQGLRLIYYSQIVNDFQKGDIAEGYSVSREKKESFPLTVTSAQKNPTAFYLCASSSQGRTEAFFGQGTRLTVV.